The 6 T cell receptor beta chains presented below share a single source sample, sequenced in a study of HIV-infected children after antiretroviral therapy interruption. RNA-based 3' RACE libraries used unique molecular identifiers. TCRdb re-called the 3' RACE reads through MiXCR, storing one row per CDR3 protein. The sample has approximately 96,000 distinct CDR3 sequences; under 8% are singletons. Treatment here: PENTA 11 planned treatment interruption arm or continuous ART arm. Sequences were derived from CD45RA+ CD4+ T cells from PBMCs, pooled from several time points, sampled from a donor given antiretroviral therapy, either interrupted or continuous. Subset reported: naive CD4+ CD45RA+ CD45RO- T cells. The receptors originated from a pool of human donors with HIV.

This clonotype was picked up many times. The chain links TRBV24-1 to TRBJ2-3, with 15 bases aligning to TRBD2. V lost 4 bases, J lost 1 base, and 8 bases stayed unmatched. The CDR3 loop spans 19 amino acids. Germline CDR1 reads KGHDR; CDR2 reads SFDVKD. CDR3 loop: CATSDPGTSGGSRTDTQYF. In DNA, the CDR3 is TGTGCCACCAGTGACCCCGGGACTAGCGGGGGGTCGCGCACAGATACGCAGTATTTT.

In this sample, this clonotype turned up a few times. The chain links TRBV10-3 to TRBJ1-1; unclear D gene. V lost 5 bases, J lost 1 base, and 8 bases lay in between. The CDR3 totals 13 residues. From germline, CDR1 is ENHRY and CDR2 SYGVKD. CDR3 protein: CAISPTWNTEAFF. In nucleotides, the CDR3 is TGTGCCATCAGTCCGACCTGGAACACTGAAGCTTTCTTT.

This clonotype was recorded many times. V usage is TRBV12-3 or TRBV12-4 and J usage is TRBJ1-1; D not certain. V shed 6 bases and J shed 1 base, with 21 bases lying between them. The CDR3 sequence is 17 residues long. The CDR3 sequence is CASRPDEIGARNTEAFF. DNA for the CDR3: TGTGCCAGCAGACCAGATGAGATCGGAGCCAGGAACACTGAAGCTTTCTTT.

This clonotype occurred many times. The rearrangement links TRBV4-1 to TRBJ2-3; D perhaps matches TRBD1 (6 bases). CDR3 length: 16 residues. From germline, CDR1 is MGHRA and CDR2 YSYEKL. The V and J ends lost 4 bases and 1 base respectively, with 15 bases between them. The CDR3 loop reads CASSPLGQYGTDTQYF. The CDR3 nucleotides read TGCGCCAGCAGCCCACTTGGACAGTATGGCACAGATACGCAGTATTTT.

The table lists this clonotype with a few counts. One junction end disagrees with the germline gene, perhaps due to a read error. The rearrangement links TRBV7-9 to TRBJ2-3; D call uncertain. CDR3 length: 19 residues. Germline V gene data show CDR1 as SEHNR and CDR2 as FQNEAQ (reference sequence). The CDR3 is CASRNDLPNPLKFTDTQCF. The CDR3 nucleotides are TGTGCCAGCAGAAACGACCTGCCGAATCCCTTAAAGTTCACAGATACGCAGTGTTTT.

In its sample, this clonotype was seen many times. CDR3 residues: CSARDPRTGDGTEAFF. The CDR3 bases are TGCAGTGCTAGAGATCCCCGTACAGGGGACGGCACTGAAGCTTTCTTT. The chain joins TRBV20-1 to TRBJ1-1; 7 bases map to TRBD1. The germline gives CDR1 DFQATT, CDR2 SNEGSKA (reference sequence). CDR3 length equals 16 residues. J gave up 4 bases and V 0 bases, and 11 bases lay outside the gene matches.